This T cell receptor beta chain was obtained from a study of blood T cell repertoires in COVID-19. About the research overall: COVID-19 samples collected from the United States, Italy and Spain covered acute and convalescent phases. The cDNA or gDNA used as material had been derived from T cells, B-cell-depleted T cells, or PBMCs.

Per the original data handling: Estimation of nucleated cell counts relied on the amplification of reference gene primers. Some clones are missing from TCRdb's copy, which holds only in-frame ones; the method was immunoSEQ multiplex PCR. The V and J calls and clone size come from that table; D and trimming were worked out from the DNA. This table has 7,500 to 10,000 clones, about 91% appearing once. Germline V gene sequence: CDR1 MNHNY, CDR2 SVGAGI (reference sequence). J lost 6 bases, V lost 6 bases, and 15 bases had no gene match. CDR3 length: 16 residues. Sequencing input: peripheral blood. V usage is TRBV6-6 and J usage is TRBJ2-7; 9 positions match TRBD2. The receptor comes from a woman aged 45-60 years with active or convalescent COVID-19. CDR3 region: CASSQDIAGATSEQYF. Here the CDR3 DNA reads TGTGCCAGCAGCCAGGACATAGCGGGGGCGACGTCCGAGCAGTACTTC.